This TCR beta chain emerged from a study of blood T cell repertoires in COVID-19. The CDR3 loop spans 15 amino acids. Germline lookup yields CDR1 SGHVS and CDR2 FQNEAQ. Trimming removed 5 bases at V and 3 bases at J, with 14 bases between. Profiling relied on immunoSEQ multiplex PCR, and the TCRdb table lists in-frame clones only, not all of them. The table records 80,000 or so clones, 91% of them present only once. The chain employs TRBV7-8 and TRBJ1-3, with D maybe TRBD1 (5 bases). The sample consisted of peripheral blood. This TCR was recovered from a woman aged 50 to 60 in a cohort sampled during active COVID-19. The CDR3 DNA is TGTGCCAGCAGCCCCAGGGAGGTGCTTGGAAACACCATATATTTT. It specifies CASSPREVLGNTIYF.